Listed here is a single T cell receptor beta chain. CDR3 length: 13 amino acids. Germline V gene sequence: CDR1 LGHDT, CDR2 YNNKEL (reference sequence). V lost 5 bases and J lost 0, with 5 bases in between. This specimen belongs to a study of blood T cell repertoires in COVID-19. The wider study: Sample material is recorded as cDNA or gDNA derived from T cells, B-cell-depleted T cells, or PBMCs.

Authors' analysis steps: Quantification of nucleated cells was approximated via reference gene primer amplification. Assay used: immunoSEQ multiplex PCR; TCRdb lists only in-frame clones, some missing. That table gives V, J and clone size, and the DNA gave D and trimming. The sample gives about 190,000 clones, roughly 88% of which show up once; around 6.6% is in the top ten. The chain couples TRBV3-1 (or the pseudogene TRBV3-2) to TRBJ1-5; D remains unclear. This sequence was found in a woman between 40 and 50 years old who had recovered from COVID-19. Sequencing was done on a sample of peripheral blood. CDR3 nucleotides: TGTGCCAGCAGCTTAAATAGCAATCAGCCCCAGCATTTT. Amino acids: CASSLNSNQPQHF.